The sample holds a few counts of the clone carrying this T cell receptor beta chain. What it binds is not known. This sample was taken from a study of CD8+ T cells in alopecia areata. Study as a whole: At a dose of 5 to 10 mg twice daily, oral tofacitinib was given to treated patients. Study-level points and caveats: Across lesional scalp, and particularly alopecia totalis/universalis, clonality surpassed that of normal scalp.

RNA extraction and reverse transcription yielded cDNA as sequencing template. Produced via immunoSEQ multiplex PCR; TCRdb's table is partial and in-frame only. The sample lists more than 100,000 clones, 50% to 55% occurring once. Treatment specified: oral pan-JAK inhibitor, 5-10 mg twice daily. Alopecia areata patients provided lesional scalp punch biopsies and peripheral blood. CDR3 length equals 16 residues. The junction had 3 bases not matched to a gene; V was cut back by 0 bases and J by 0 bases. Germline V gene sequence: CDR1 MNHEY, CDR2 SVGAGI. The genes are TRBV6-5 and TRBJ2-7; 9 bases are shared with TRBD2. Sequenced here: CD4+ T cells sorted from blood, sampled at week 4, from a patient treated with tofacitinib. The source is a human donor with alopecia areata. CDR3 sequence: CASSYSERGASYEQYF. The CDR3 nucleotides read TGTGCCAGCAGTTACTCGGAGCGGGGGGCCTCCTACGAGCAGTACTTC.